This TCR beta chain came from a study of cytomegalovirus exposure and HLA in healthy donors. At the level of the study: HLA-typed donors were the source of about 85 million unique TCRs, which an early data release held.

About this clone: Its cognate antigen is unknown.

PCR amplification relied on 60 Vbeta primers (plus 13 Jbeta primers). The assay was immunoSEQ multiplex PCR, and TCRdb's table has in-frame clones only and misses some. The profile covers 120,000 or so clones, with about 81% appearing a single time and around 1.9% taken by the ten largest. Study-wide results and limits: There were some V segments, including TRBV6-2 and TRBV6-3, excluded as indistinguishable. Researchers reported in a later analysis that common viral pathogens appeared linked to several top clusters.

V lost 0 bases to trimming and J lost 5 bases, with 13 bases between them. Germline V lookup: CDR1 KGHSH, CDR2 LQKENI. The CDR3 sequence is 15 residues long. Everyone who donated was a healthy bone marrow donor. What was sequenced was PBMCs. This receptor was obtained from a man aged 40-50 years in good health and CMV-seronegative. The chain combines TRBV18 with TRBJ1-2; the D gene is possibly TRBD1 (5 bases). The CDR3 is CASSPPSRGTYGYTF. The CDR3 region has the DNA TGTGCCAGCTCACCACCGTCTAGGGGAACTTATGGCTACACCTTC.